Included here is one T cell receptor beta chain sequence, with context. The assay was immunoSEQ multiplex PCR, and TCRdb's table has in-frame clones only and misses some. The sample lists some 40,000 clones; less than 95% were seen once. This sample is part of a study of T cell clonotyping in hematopoietic cell transplantation. With V trimmed by 0 bases and J by 7 bases, 9 bases remained unmatched. The germline V gene has CDR1 SGHNT and CDR2 YYREEE (reference sequence). This CDR3 is 16 amino acids long. This chain links TRBV5-4 with TRBJ2-3; 9 bases agree with TRBD2. The sequence was obtained from a woman aged 45-65 years in good health. Some clones in this sample may be carry-over from other donors' samples. Input material: peripheral blood mononuclear cells. The CDR3 region is CASSLERAGGPHTQYF. DNA for the CDR3: TGTGCCAGCAGCTTGGAAAGGGCGGGGGGGCCGCATACGCAGTATTTT.